The T cell receptor (gamma chain) under discussion was sequenced for a study of Vδ1+ human thymocytes. The template was reverse-transcribed extracted RNA. Multiplex PCR used pooled V-gene forward primers and a constant-region reverse primer to amplify CDR3s. TCRdb reprocessed the multiplex PCR reads using CATT. The data show 9,000 or so gamma-chain clones, roughly three fifths seen once. Study-wide findings and caveats: Thymic TRG and TRD repertoires appeared highly polyclonal, with Gaussian CDR3 length distributions. Despite high sort purity, roughly a fifth of thymic T cell receptor delta sequences were Vdelta2.

This clone has just a few counts. What it recognizes is unknown. Germline V lookup: CDR1 EGSTGY, CDR2 YDSYTSSV. The CDR3 totals 12 residues. The ends lost 3 bases at V and 6 bases at J; junction bases unmatched: 5. This chain uses TRGV4 with TRGJ1 or TRGJ2. This receptor was identified in a girl less than two years old who had congenital heart surgery. The sequencing input was Vdelta1+ gamma-delta thymocytes from the thymus. Subset described: FACS-sorted CD3+ TCRalphabeta- TCRVdelta1+ TCRVdelta2- thymocytes. CDR3 amino acids: CATWDLSYKKLF. Here the CDR3 DNA reads TGTGCCACCTGGGATCTGTCTTATAAGAAACTCTTT.